The rows below give T cell receptor beta chains drawn from one sample of a study of cytomegalovirus exposure and HLA in healthy donors. The method was immunoSEQ multiplex PCR; TCRdb's version includes in-frame clones alone and lacks a portion of them. The table has 85,000 to 120,000 clones, 63% seen once; the top ten hold around 5%. Sequenced material: PBMCs. These receptors all come from a human donor in good health. The CDR3 runs from the conserved cysteine through the conserved F or W. D genes are given only for firm matches. Clone sizes are given selectively: once, few, many, or a class where the clone is expanded.

DNA	CDR3	V	J	D	size
TGCGCCAGCAGCTTGGTCGCCAGCCAAGAGACCCAGTACTTC	CASSLVASQETQYF	TRBV5-1	TRBJ2-5	.	.
TGTGCCAGCAGCTTATCGGGACTAGCGGGAGGCCCTAACACCGGGGAGCTGTTTTTT	CASSLSGLAGGPNTGELFF	TRBV7-9	TRBJ2-2	TRBD2	.
TGTGCCAGTAGTTCAGCGGTTACTAGCACAGATACGCAGTATTTT	CASSSAVTSTDTQYF	TRBV19	TRBJ2-3	.	few
TGCGCCAGCGTTGACCCAGCGGGGAACACCGGGGAGCTGTTTTTT	CASVDPAGNTGELFF	TRBV10-2	TRBJ2-2	.	few
TGTGCCAGTACCGCAGGGGGACGGCATGGCTACACCTTC	CASTAGGRHGYTF	TRBV19	TRBJ1-2	TRBD1	few
TGTGCCAGCAGTGATCGCGGTGGGGGGACTAGCGGAACCTACGAGCAGTACTTC	CASSDRGGGTSGTYEQYF	TRBV2	TRBJ2-7	TRBD2	.
TGCGCCAGCAGCGGCGGGACTAGCGGTACCTACGAGCAGTACTTC	CASSGGTSGTYEQYF	TRBV4-1	TRBJ2-7	TRBD2	few
TGTGCCAGCAGCTTAACAGGGCCCGGGTGGGAGCAGTACTTC	CASSLTGPGWEQYF	TRBV11-2	TRBJ2-7	.	few
TGTGCCAGCGTACAGGGGGCGAGCAATCAGCCCCAGCATTTT	CASVQGASNQPQHF	TRBV19	TRBJ1-5	TRBD1	.
TGTGCCAGTCGTTCAGGGGGTTTGGGGGAGCAGTACTTC	CASRSGGLGEQYF	TRBV7-9	TRBJ2-7	TRBD1	.
TGTGCCAGCAGTCCCAACCCCGGGGGGGGAGCTAATGAAAAACTGTTTTTT	CASSPNPGGGANEKLFF	TRBV27	TRBJ1-4	.	.
TGTGCCAGCAGTTACTCATACGGGAACCCTCGGAATGAGCAGTTCTTC	CASSYSYGNPRNEQFF	TRBV6-6	TRBJ2-1	.	.
TGTGCCAGAGAAGGACTCGACGAGCAGTACTTC	CAREGLDEQYF	TRBV6-4	TRBJ2-7	.	.
TGTGCCAGCAGTGAGAGGGGGAGAACTGAAGCTTTCTTT	CASSERGRTEAFF	TRBV2	TRBJ1-1	.	few
TGCGCCAGCAGCCAACGCCCAGGGGGCATCACCGGGGAGCTGTTTTTT	CASSQRPGGITGELFF	TRBV23-1	TRBJ2-2	TRBD1	.
TGTGCCAGCCGCAAGACAGGGTTAATAAATGAGCAGTTCTTC	CASRKTGLINEQFF	TRBV27	TRBJ2-1	TRBD1	few
TGTGCCAGCAGCTTGGATAGCAGTGGGGCCAACGTCCTGACTTTC	CASSLDSSGANVLTF	TRBV5-4	TRBJ2-6	.	few
TGTGCCAGCAGTTTAGGGGATTTCAGCTCTGGAAACGCCATATATTTT	CASSLGDFSSGNAIYF	TRBV6-7	TRBJ1-3	.	.
TGTGCCAGCAGCGTAGCGGTGAGCACAGATACGCAGTATTTT	CASSVAVSTDTQYF	TRBV9	TRBJ2-3	.	.
TGTGCCAGCAGCTTAGTGAGGCTCCGCGATTATGGCTACACCTTC	CASSLVRLRDYGYTF	TRBV7-9	TRBJ1-2	.	.
TGCGCCAGCAGCTTGATGACTAGCGGGGCCTACGAGCAGTACTTC	CASSLMTSGAYEQYF	TRBV5-1	TRBJ2-7	TRBD2	.
TGTGCCAGCAGCTTAGTATTTGGCGGAAGCTCCTATAATTCACCCCTCCACTTT	CASSLVFGGSSYNSPLHF	TRBV11-2	TRBJ1-6	.	.
TGTGCCAGCAGTGACAGGGCGGTATGGAATCAGCCCCAGCATTTT	CASSDRAVWNQPQHF	TRBV2	TRBJ1-5	.	large
TGTGCCAGCAGTTTATCGGGAGGGGGACACTCGAACACTGAAGCTTTCTTT	CASSLSGGGHSNTEAFF	TRBV27	TRBJ1-1	.	.
TGTGCCAGCAGCGCCTGGACTAGCGGATCCACAGATACGCAGTATTTT	CASSAWTSGSTDTQYF	TRBV9	TRBJ2-3	TRBD2	once
TGTGCCAGCAGTTCCTCGTCCCGCAATCAGCCCCAGCATTTT	CASSSSSRNQPQHF	TRBV27	TRBJ1-5	.	.
TGCAGCGTTTCTTGGTGGCGGTCGGAGGAGGGGGCCGAGCAGTACTTC	CSVSWWRSEEGAEQYF	TRBV29-1	TRBJ2-7	.	few
TGTGCCTGGAAAAAAGGGACAGCCAGATTGAATGGCTACACCTTC	CAWKKGTARLNGYTF	TRBV30	TRBJ1-2	TRBD1	few
TGTGCCAGCACTCCACTAGCGGGATACAATGAGCAGTTCTTC	CASTPLAGYNEQFF	TRBV6-1	TRBJ2-1	TRBD2	.
TGCGCCAGCAGCTTGACAAAGGGGGCGCGAGGCGAGCAGTACTTC	CASSLTKGARGEQYF	TRBV5-1	TRBJ2-7	TRBD1	once
TGCGCCAGCAGCTTGAGTTGGGGGCCGGCCTACGAGCAGTACTTC	CASSLSWGPAYEQYF	TRBV5-1	TRBJ2-7	.	.
TGTGCCATCTCACGGGAGGGCCCAGATACGCAGTATTTT	CAISREGPDTQYF	TRBV10-3	TRBJ2-3	TRBD2	.
TGTGCCAGCAGTGAAAGCGCGGGTTCACTCACAGATACGCAGTATTTT	CASSESAGSLTDTQYF	TRBV6-1	TRBJ2-3	.	.
TGCGCCAGCAGCTTCCGCGGCCTGAACACTGAAGCTTTCTTT	CASSFRGLNTEAFF	TRBV5-1	TRBJ1-1	.	.
TGTGCCAGCAGCTTAGCGGGGGCAGGGATCCAAGAGACCCAGTACTTC	CASSLAGAGIQETQYF	TRBV7-8	TRBJ2-5	.	few
TGTGCCAGCAGCCAAGATGTGGGGCAGCCCTACGAGCAGTACTTC	CASSQDVGQPYEQYF	TRBV14	TRBJ2-7	.	.
TGCAGCGTTGAAAGGGGTGGGAGGGCCAAGGATACGCAGTATTTT	CSVERGGRAKDTQYF	TRBV29-1	TRBJ2-3	TRBD2	few
TGTGCCAGCAGCTTAGCCGACTTACCTTCCTACGAGCAGTACTTC	CASSLADLPSYEQYF	TRBV7-2	TRBJ2-7	.	.
TGTGCCAGCAGCCTGGCCGGGAGCTCCTATAATTCACCCCTCCACTTT	CASSLAGSSYNSPLHF	TRBV5-6	TRBJ1-6	.	.
TGTGCCAGCAGTGTGGAGGGTCCTAACTATGGCTACACCTTC	CASSVEGPNYGYTF	TRBV2	TRBJ1-2	.	few
TGTGCCAGCAGCCCAGATCCGGGGGATTACACTGAAGCTTTCTTT	CASSPDPGDYTEAFF	TRBV7-6	TRBJ1-1	.	.
TGTGCCAGCAGCGAGGCCCAAACCTACGAGCAGTACTTC	CASSEAQTYEQYF	TRBV6-1	TRBJ2-7	.	.
TGTGCCTGGAGTCTGAGCGAGAGCTCCTACGAGCAGTACTTC	CAWSLSESSYEQYF	TRBV30	TRBJ2-7	.	.
TGTGCCAGTAAAACAGACCAGAACACTGAAGCTTTCTTT	CASKTDQNTEAFF	TRBV19	TRBJ1-1	.	.
TGTGCCATAGGTGGGCCCCGATTCACCGGGGAGCTGTTTTTT	CAIGGPRFTGELFF	TRBV2	TRBJ2-2	.	.
TGTGCCAGCAGTTCCGATCCCAGGGGTCTACAAGCTAACTATGGCTACACCTTC	CASSSDPRGLQANYGYTF	TRBV28	TRBJ1-2	.	.
TGTGCCAGCAGCTCCCTAGCGCCTAAATCCTACAATGAGCAGTTCTTC	CASSSLAPKSYNEQFF	TRBV7-9	TRBJ2-1	.	.
TGTGCCAGCTCACGTTGGAAGCAGGCCGGCTACACCTTC	CASSRWKQAGYTF	TRBV18	TRBJ1-2	.	.
TGTGCCAGTAGGGACCCCGGGACAGGGAACTCTGGGGCCAACGTCCTGACTTTC	CASRDPGTGNSGANVLTF	TRBV19	TRBJ2-6	TRBD1	once
TGTGCCAGCAGCGCAGCCGGGACAGATTACAATGAGCAGTTCTTC	CASSAAGTDYNEQFF	TRBV9	TRBJ2-1	TRBD1	once
TGTGCCAGCAGTTTAGGGCTAGCAGCTTTTATGGATGAGCAGTTCTTC	CASSLGLAAFMDEQFF	TRBV28	TRBJ2-1	.	.
TGTGCCAGCAGCTCGGATCCGGGACTAGCGGGTTACAATGAGCAGTTCTTC	CASSSDPGLAGYNEQFF	TRBV5-6	TRBJ2-1	TRBD2	.
TGTGCCAGCAGCTGGGGTGGGACTTCCTACGAGCAGTACTTC	CASSWGGTSYEQYF	TRBV7-9	TRBJ2-7	.	.
TGTGCCTCCAAAGGGGAGGGTCCCGGGGAGCTGTTTTTT	CASKGEGPGELFF	TRBV2	TRBJ2-2	TRBD2	few
TGTGCCAGCAGTTCGTTTCCGGGAGTGGGCGAGCAGTACTTC	CASSSFPGVGEQYF	TRBV28	TRBJ2-7	.	.